The TCR beta chain described here comes from a study of T cell responses to AZD1222 COVID-19 vaccine. Study observations and caveats: Scientists sampled the repertoires only once the peak T cell response had passed. Mostly white British, mostly female donors; authors suggested clonal diversity may be underestimated. Baseline antibody screening turned up just a handful of seropositive AZD1222 recipients.

In the case of this clone: Its specificity is not known.

Data came from immunoSEQ multiplex PCR; TCRdb stores just in-frame clones and leaves some out. The table shows fewer than 200,000 clones, with 85% to 95% occurring only once. The J segment lost 9 bases and the V segment lost 3 bases, leaving 10 bases of the junction unmatched. Looked up from germline, CDR1 is SGHDT and CDR2 is YYEEEE. This CDR3 has 16 residues. Here the sequenced sample was peripheral blood, taken on day 0 of AZD1222 vaccination. This chain connects TRBV5-6 to TRBJ1-6; 9 positions agree with TRBD1. This TCR came from an adult in good health. The CDR3 reads CASSSFTGGWGSPLHF. The CDR3, as DNA: TGTGCCAGCAGCTCATTTACAGGGGGCTGGGGTTCACCCCTCCACTTT.